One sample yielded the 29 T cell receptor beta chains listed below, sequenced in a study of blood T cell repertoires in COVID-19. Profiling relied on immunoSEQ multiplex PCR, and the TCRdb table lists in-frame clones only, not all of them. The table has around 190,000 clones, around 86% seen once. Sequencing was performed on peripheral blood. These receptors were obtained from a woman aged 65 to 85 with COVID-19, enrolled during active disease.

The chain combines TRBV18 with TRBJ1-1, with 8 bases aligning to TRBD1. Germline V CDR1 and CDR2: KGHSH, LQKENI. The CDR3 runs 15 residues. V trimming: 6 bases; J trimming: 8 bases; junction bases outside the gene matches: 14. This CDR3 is CASSHDQEWDREAFF. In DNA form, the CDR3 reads TGTGCCAGCTCGCATGATCAGGAGTGGGACAGGGAAGCTTTCTTT.

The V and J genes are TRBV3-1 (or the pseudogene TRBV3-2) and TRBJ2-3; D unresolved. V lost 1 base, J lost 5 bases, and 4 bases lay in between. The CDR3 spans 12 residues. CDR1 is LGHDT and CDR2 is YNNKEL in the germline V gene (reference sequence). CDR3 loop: CASSQVKDTQYF. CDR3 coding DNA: TGTGCCAGCAGCCAAGTTAAAGATACGCAGTATTTT.

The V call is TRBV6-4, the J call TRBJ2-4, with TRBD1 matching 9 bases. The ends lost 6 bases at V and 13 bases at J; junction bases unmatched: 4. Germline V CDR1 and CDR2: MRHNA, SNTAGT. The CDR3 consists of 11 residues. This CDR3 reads CASRTGGEQYF. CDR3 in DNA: TGTGCCAGCAGGACAGGGGGGGAACAGTACTTC.

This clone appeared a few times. CDR3 DNA: TGTGCCAGCGGACACAGGGGATCACCCCTCCACTTT. Protein sequence: CASGHRGSPLHF. The chain uses TRBV7-2 and TRBJ1-6, with TRBD1 matching 7 bases. CDR1 and CDR2 from the germline V gene are SGHTA and FQGNSA. Germline trimming cut 8 bases from V and 10 bases from J; bases unmatched to any gene: 5. The CDR3 is 12 residues long.

The DNA for the CDR3 is TGTGCCAGCAGTTTCTCTCGACTAGCGGGGCAAGAGACCCAGTACTTC. Translating it yields CASSFSRLAGQETQYF. The chain uses TRBV27 and TRBJ2-5; TRBD2 matches 11 bases. Trimming removed 3 bases from V and 2 bases from J; junction bases left unmatched: 5. From germline, CDR1 is MNHEY and CDR2 SMNVEV (reference sequence). This CDR3 has 16 amino acids.

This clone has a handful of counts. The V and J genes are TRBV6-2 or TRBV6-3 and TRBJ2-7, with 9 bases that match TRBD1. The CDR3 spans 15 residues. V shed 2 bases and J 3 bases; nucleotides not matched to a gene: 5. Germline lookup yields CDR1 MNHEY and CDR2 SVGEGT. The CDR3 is CASSYGETGGYEQYF. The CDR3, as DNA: TGTGCCAGCAGTTACGGAGAGACAGGGGGCTACGAGCAGTACTTC.

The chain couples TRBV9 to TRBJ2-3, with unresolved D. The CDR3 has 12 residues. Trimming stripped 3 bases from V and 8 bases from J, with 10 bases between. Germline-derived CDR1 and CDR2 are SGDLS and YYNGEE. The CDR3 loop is CASSALSGTQYF. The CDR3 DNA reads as TGTGCCAGCAGCGCCCTCTCGGGTACGCAGTATTTT.

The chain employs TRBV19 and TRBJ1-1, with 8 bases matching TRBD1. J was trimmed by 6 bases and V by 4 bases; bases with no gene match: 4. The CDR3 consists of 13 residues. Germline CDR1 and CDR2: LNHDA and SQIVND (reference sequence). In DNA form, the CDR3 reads TGTGCCAGTAGTACCGGACAGGGCGCTGAAGCTTTCTTT. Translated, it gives CASSTGQGAEAFF.

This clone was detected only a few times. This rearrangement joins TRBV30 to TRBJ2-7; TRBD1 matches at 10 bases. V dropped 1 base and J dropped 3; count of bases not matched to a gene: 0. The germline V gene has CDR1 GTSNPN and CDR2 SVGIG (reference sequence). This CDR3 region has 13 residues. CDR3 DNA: TGTGCCTGGAGTGGGGACAGGGGCTACGAGCAGTACTTC. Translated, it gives CAWSGDRGYEQYF.

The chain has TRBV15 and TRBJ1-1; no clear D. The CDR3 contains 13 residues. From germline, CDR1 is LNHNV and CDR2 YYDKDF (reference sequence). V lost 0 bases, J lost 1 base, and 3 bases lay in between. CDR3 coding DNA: TGTGCCACCAGCAGAGAGCGGAACACTGAAGCTTTCTTT. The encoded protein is CATSRERNTEAFF.

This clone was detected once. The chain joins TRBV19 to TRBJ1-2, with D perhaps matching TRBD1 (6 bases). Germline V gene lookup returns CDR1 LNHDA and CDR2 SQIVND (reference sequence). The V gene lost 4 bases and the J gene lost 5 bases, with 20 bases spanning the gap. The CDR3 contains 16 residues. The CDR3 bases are TGTGCCAGTAGTAGAGCCGGGGCAGGGGAGCTTTATGGCTACACCTTC. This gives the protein CASSRAGAGELYGYTF.

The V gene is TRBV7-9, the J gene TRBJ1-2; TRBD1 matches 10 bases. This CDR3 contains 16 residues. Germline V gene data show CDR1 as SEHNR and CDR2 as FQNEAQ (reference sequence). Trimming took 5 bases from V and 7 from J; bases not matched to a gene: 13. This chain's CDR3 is CASSPGWGTGARGYTF. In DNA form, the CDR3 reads TGTGCCAGCAGCCCGGGTTGGGGGACAGGGGCGCGTGGCTACACCTTC.

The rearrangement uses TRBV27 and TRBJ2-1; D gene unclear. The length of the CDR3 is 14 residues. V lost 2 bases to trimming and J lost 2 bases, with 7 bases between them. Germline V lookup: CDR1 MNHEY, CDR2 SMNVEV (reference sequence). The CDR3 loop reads CASSLGQAYNEQFF. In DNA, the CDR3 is TGTGCCAGCAGTTTAGGGCAGGCCTACAATGAGCAGTTCTTC.

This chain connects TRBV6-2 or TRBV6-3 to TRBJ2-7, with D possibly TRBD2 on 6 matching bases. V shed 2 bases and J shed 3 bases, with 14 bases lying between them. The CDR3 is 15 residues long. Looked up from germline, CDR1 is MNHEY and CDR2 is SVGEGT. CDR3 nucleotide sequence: TGTGCCAGCAGTTACCGAGGAGGGAGCGGCTACGAGCAGTACTTC. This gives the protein CASSYRGGSGYEQYF.

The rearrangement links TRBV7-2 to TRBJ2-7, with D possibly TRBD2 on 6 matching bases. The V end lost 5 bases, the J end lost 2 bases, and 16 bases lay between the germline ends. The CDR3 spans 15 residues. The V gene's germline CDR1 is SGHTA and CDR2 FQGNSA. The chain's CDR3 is CASSEAGSGPYEQYF. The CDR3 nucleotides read TGTGCCAGCAGCGAGGCCGGGAGCGGTCCCTACGAGCAGTACTTC. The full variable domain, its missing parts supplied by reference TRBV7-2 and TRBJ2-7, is GAGVSQSPSNKVTEKGKDVELRCDPISGHTALYWYRQSLGQGLEFLIYFQGNSAPDKSGLPSDRFSAERTGGSVSTLTIQRTQQEDSAVYLCASSEAGSGPYEQYFGPGTRLTVT.

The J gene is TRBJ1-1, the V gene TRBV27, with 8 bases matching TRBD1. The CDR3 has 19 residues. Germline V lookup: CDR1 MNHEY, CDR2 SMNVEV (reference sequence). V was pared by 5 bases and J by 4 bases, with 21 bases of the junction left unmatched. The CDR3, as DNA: TGTGCCAGCAGTCCCCTCTCTATAATTGCACAGGGGGAGGGCACTGAAGCTTTCTTT. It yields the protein CASSPLSIIAQGEGTEAFF.

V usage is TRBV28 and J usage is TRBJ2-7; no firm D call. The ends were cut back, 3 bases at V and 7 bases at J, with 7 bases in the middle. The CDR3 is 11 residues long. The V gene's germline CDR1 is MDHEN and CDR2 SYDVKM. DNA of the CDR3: TGTGCCAGCAGTTTTACCAGGGAGCAGTACTTC. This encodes CASSFTREQYF.

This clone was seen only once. As DNA, the CDR3 is TGTGCCAGCTCACTCCTACAGGGACCGAACACTGAAGCTTTCTTT. Protein sequence: CASSLLQGPNTEAFF. This chain links TRBV18 with TRBJ1-1; D perhaps matches TRBD1 (6 bases). The V gene's germline CDR1 is KGHSH and CDR2 LQKENI. The CDR3 is 15 amino acids. Trimming shortened V by 4 bases and J by 1 base, and 13 bases separated the two germline ends.

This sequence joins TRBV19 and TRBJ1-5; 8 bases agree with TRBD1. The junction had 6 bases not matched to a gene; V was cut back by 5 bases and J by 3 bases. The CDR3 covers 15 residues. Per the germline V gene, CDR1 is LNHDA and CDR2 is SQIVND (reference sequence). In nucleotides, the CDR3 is TGTGCCAGTAGTGGGGGACAGGTATACAATCAGCCCCAGCATTTT. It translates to CASSGGQVYNQPQHF.

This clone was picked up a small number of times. The CDR3, as DNA: TGTGCCAGCAGCTTAGCGAGGACTAGCGGGAGGGCCTCCCTCGTCCGTGAGCAGTTCTTC. It translates to CASSLARTSGRASLVREQFF. The chain is built from TRBV7-2 and TRBJ2-1; 15 bases match TRBD2. The CDR3 covers 20 residues. CDR1 is SGHTA, CDR2 FQGNSA, per germline. With 0 bases clipped from V and 9 bases from J, the junction kept 15 bases outside the gene matches.

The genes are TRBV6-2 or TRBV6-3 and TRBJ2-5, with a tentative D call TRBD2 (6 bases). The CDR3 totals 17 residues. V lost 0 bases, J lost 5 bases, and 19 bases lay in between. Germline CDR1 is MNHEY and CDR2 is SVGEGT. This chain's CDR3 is CASSYSISGGEGETQYF. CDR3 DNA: TGTGCCAGCAGTTACTCGATTAGCGGAGGGGAAGGGGAGACCCAGTACTTC.

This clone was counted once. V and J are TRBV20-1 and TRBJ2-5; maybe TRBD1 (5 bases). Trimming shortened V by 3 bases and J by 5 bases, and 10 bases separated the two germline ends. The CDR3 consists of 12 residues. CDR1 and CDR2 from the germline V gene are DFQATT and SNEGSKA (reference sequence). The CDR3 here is CSASLGAETQYF. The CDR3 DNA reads TGCAGTGCTAGTTTAGGGGCGGAGACCCAGTACTTC.

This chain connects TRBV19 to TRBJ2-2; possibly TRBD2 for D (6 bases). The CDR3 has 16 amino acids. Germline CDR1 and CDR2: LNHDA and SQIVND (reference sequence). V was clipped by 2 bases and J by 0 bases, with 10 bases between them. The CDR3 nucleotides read TGTGCCAGTAGTATAATAGGACTACCGAACACCGGGGAGCTGTTTTTT. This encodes CASSIIGLPNTGELFF.

The CDR3 protein is CASSLTTDNEQFF. CDR3 coding DNA: TGCGCCAGCAGCTTGACGACTGACAATGAGCAGTTCTTC. The chain recombines TRBV5-1 with TRBJ2-1, with D uncertain. Germline V gene lookup returns CDR1 SGHRS and CDR2 YFSETQ. V lost 1 base and J 5 bases, leaving 7 bases between the germline ends. The CDR3 extends over 13 amino acids.

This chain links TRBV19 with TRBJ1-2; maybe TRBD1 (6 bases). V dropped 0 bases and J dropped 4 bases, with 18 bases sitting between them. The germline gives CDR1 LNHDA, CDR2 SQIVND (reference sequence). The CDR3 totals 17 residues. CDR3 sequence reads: CASSIELAGTTAYGYTF. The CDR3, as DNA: TGTGCCAGTAGTATAGAATTGGCCGGGACAACCGCCTATGGCTACACCTTC.

The CDR3 sequence: CASSLGTGLQETQYF. The CDR3 DNA sequence: TGTGCCAGCAGCTTGGGGACAGGCCTACAAGAGACCCAGTACTTC. The J gene is TRBJ2-5, the V gene TRBV11-3; TRBD1 aligns across 8 bases. CDR3 size: 15 residues. The J segment lost 2 bases and the V segment lost 3 bases, leaving 5 bases of the junction unmatched. In germline, CDR1 is SGHNT, CDR2 YENEEA.

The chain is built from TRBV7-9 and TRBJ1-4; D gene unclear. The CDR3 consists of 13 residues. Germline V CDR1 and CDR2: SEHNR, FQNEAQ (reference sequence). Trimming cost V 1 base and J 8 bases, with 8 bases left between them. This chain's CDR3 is CASSLDGGEKLFF. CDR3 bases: TGTGCCAGCAGCTTAGATGGCGGGGAAAAACTGTTTTTT.

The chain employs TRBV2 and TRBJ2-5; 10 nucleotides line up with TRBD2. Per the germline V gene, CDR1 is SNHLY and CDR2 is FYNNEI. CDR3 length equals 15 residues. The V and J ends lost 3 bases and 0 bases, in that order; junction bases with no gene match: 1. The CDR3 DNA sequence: TGTGCCAGCAGTGATAGCGGGAGGTACCAAGAGACCCAGTACTTC. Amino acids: CASSDSGRYQETQYF.

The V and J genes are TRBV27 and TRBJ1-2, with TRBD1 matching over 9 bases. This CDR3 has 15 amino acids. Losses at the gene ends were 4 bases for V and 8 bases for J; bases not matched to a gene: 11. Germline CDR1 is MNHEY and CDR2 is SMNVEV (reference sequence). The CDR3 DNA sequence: TGTGCCAGCAGTTCACATATGGACAGGGGTGGAGGCTACACCTTC. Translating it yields CASSSHMDRGGGYTF.